One and the same sample provided the 6 T cell receptor beta chains below, sequenced in a study of identifying expanded T cells in peripheral blood. Profiled with immunoSEQ multiplex PCR; TCRdb holds only in-frame clones, not every one. The sample lists approximately 120,000 clones; approximately 88% were seen once. The specimen sequenced was blood. Receptors originate from a person between 18 and 75 years old in good health.

This chain connects TRBV27 to TRBJ2-1, with 8 nucleotides matching TRBD1. J lost 8 bases, V lost 4 bases, and 13 bases had no gene match. The CDR3 is 16 amino acids. Germline-derived CDR1 and CDR2 are MNHEY and SMNVEV (reference sequence). The CDR3 DNA reads TGTGCCAGCAGTTCAGGACAGGGTCTCGACTCGGATGAGCAGTTCTTC. Translated: CASSSGQGLDSDEQFF.

The chain employs TRBV5-1 and TRBJ2-3, with TRBD1 identical over 7 bases. V gave up 5 bases and J gave up 1 base; unmatched junction bases: 4. Germline V gives CDR1 SGHRS, CDR2 YFSETQ. CDR3 length equals 14 residues. As DNA, the CDR3 is TGCGCCAGCAGAATAGGACAGGGCACAGATACGCAGTATTTT. Residues: CASRIGQGTDTQYF.

The J gene is TRBJ1-1, the V gene TRBV12-5, with D maybe TRBD1 (5 bases). This CDR3 is 15 amino acids long. V dropped 2 bases and J dropped 0 bases, with 10 bases sitting between them. Germline V gene data show CDR1 as LGHNT and CDR2 as FRNRAP. The CDR3 sequence: CASGLSAGLNTEAFF. CDR3 sequence (DNA): TGTGCTAGTGGTTTGTCGGCAGGGCTGAACACTGAAGCTTTCTTT. Together with reference TRBV12-5 and TRBJ1-1, the CDR3 gives the full variable domain: DARVTQTPRHKVTEMGQEVTMRCQPILGHNTVFWYRQTMMQGLELLAYFRNRAPLDDSGMPKDRFSAEMPDATLATLKIQPSEPRDSAVYFCASGLSAGLNTEAFFGQGTRLTVV.

This chain links TRBV13 with TRBJ1-1; D perhaps matches TRBD1 (6 bases). Germline-derived CDR1 and CDR2 are PRHDT and FYEKMQ (reference sequence). Trimming shortened V by 5 bases and J by 7 bases, and 26 bases separated the two germline ends. The CDR3 length is 17 residues. The chain's CDR3 is CASSKLLQTGAWVEAFF. The CDR3 DNA sequence: TGTGCCAGCAGCAAACTACTGCAGACGGGGGCTTGGGTTGAAGCTTTCTTT. Using reference TRBV13 and TRBJ1-1 for the parts outside the CDR3, the full variable domain is AAGVIQSPRHLIKEKRETATLKCYPIPRHDTVYWYQQGPGQDPQFLISFYEKMQSDKGSIPDRFSAQQFSDYHSELNMSSLELGDSALYFCASSKLLQTGAWVEAFFGQGTRLTVV.

This clone was seen a few times. This chain connects TRBV15 to TRBJ1-2, with TRBD1 matching over 8 bases. Trimming removed 0 bases from V and 6 bases from J; junction bases left unmatched: 12. Germline lookup yields CDR1 LNHNV and CDR2 YYDKDF (reference sequence). The CDR3 consists of 17 residues. Here the CDR3 reads CATSRDPFGQGRNGYTF. CDR3 in DNA: TGTGCCACCAGCAGAGACCCGTTCGGACAGGGAAGGAATGGCTACACCTTC.

V and J are TRBV7-9 and TRBJ1-2, with D possibly TRBD1 on 6 matching bases. The V gene lost 4 bases and the J gene lost 5 bases, with 17 bases spanning the gap. The germline V gene has CDR1 SEHNR and CDR2 FQNEAQ (reference sequence). The CDR3 contains 15 residues. The CDR3 nucleotides are TGTGCCAGCAGCTCAGGGGCCCGAGGTTTATATGGCTACACCTTC. This translates into CASSSGARGLYGYTF.